A single sample gave rise to the 21 T cell receptor beta chains below, sequenced in a study of read filtering for tumor transcriptome and immune sequencing. From around 440 ng of RNA, a library with molecular barcoded alpha/delta and beta/gamma adaptors was made. TCRdb ran MiXCR on the reads and lists one entry per CDR3 protein. The table records 35,000 to 55,000 distinct CDR3 sequences, over 9.5% of them present only once. Sequenced: a population of CD138-negative cells sorted from bone marrow. These receptor sequences come from a donor aged 40 or over with multiple myeloma.

This clonotype was seen a handful of times. A far larger clone differs by one base, so this is likely a read error. The CDR3: CASSATGGLREAFF. The CDR3 region has the DNA TGTGCCAGCAGCGCGACAGGGGGGCTGAGGGAAGCTTTCTTT. This chain links TRBV7-3 with TRBJ1-1, with TRBD1 matching over 9 bases. Germline V gene data show CDR1 as SGHTA and CDR2 as FQGTGA. V was clipped by 5 bases and J by 8 bases; unmatched bases: 9. This CDR3 has 14 amino acids.

This clonotype is termed medium-sized. The chain uses TRBV11-2 and TRBJ2-1; D tentatively fits TRBD1 or TRBD2 (5 bases each). The CDR3 runs 15 residues. The ends were cut back, 0 bases at V and 7 bases at J, with 13 bases in the middle. Germline V gene lookup returns CDR1 SGHAT and CDR2 FQNNGV. The CDR3 is CASSLELVEGNEQFF. CDR3 sequence (DNA): TGTGCCAGCAGCTTAGAACTAGTAGAGGGGAATGAGCAGTTCTTC.

Many counts were recorded for this clonotype. The rearrangement joins TRBV7-2 to TRBJ2-1; D uncertain. The CDR3 is made up of 13 amino acids. In germline, CDR1 is SGHTA, CDR2 FQGNSA. Trimming removed 3 bases from V and 0 bases from J, with 3 bases in between. The CDR3 nucleotides are TGTGCCAGCAGCTTTGCCTCCTACAATGAGCAGTTCTTC. It is translated as CASSFASYNEQFF.

Points on this clonotype: An end of the junction differs from the germline gene, which may be a read error. This chain joins TRBV2 and TRBJ2-5; no clear D gene. The germline CDR1 and CDR2 sequences are SNHLY and FYNNEI. This CDR3 region has 13 residues. Here the CDR3 DNA reads TGTGCCAGCAGTTATAACCGACAAGGGACCCAGTACTTC. This gives the protein CASSYNRQGTQYF. Complete variable domain (other parts from reference TRBV2 and TRBJ2-5): EPEVTQTPSHQVTQMGQEVILRCVPISNHLYFYWYRQILGQKVEFLVSFYNNEISEKSEIFDDQFSVERPDGSNFTLKIRSTKLEDSAMYFCASSYNRQGTQYFGPGTRLLVL.

This chain's CDR3 is CASSFLKLAGGYEQYF. As DNA, the CDR3 is TGTGCCAGCAGCTTCTTGAAGCTAGCGGGAGGCTACGAGCAGTACTTC. This rearrangement joins TRBV7-9 to TRBJ2-7; TRBD2 matches 11 bases. Germline V gene sequence: CDR1 SEHNR, CDR2 FQNEAQ (reference sequence). The CDR3 covers 16 residues. With 3 bases clipped from V and 3 bases from J, the junction kept 7 bases outside the gene matches.

In this sample, this clonotype turned up many times. The chain combines TRBV10-1 with TRBJ2-2; 11 nucleotides align to TRBD2. The CDR3 has 16 amino acids. With 3 bases clipped from V and 5 bases from J, the junction kept 5 bases outside the gene matches. The germline V gene encodes CDR1 WNHNN and CDR2 SYGVQD (reference sequence). The CDR3 loop is CASSDVTSGTTGELFF. CDR3 coding DNA: TGCGCCAGCAGTGACGTGACTAGCGGGACGACCGGGGAGCTGTTTTTT.

This clonotype was recorded at least ten times. The chain employs TRBV2 and TRBJ2-5; D is tentatively TRBD1 or TRBD2 (5 bases each). With 1 base removed from V and 7 bases from J, the gap between germline ends came to 13 bases. The CDR3 loop spans 14 amino acids. Germline loops: CDR1 SNHLY, CDR2 FYNNEI. CDR3 DNA sequence: TGTGCCAGCAGTGAAGGAGGGGCCGAGGGGACCCAGTACTTC. Its protein is CASSEGGAEGTQYF.

Ten or more counts support this clonotype. The chain employs TRBV28 and TRBJ2-7; TRBD1 might be the D (6 bases). Germline-derived CDR1 and CDR2 are MDHEN and SYDVKM. Between the trimmed V and J ends, which lost 6 bases and 3 bases, there was a span of 15 bases. The CDR3 loop spans 14 amino acids. The CDR3 reads CASSPRTVRYEQYF. The CDR3 DNA sequence: TGTGCCAGCAGCCCCCGGACAGTCCGCTACGAGCAGTACTTC.

Remarks on this clonotype: A much larger clone differs from this one at a single base, so this may be a read error. The CDR3 reads CASSKTGTGYNRPQHF. The CDR3 region has the DNA TGTGCCAGTAGTAAAACCGGGACAGGGTACAATCGGCCCCAGCATTTT. The gene calls are TRBV19 and TRBJ1-5; TRBD1 matches at 9 bases. Germline V lookup: CDR1 LNHDA, CDR2 SQIVND (reference sequence). CDR3 length: 16 residues.

The table lists this clonotype with many counts. This chain connects TRBV6-5 to TRBJ2-6; tentatively, D is TRBD1 (6 bases). Germline lookup yields CDR1 MNHEY and CDR2 SVGAGI. V lost 2 bases and J lost 0, with 8 bases in between. This CDR3 has 16 residues. CDR3 coding DNA: TGTGCCAGCAGTTACGTCAGGGGCTCTGGGGCCAACGTCCTGACTTTC. Translating gives CASSYVRGSGANVLTF.

In this sample, this clonotype turned up many times. This rearrangement joins TRBV4-1 to TRBJ2-7, with D unresolved. The germline V gene encodes CDR1 MGHRA and CDR2 YSYEKL. The CDR3 length is 13 residues. The V end was cut by 3 bases, the J end by 2 bases, with 8 bases between. CDR3 amino acids: CASSQRHPYEQYF. CDR3 sequence (DNA): TGCGCCAGCAGCCAGAGACACCCCTACGAGCAGTACTTC.

This clonotype was seen repeatedly, ten times or more. This chain uses TRBV5-4 with TRBJ2-2, with a possible D match to TRBD1 (6 bases). Deletions cut 3 bases from V and 4 bases from J, with 10 bases between. The germline V gene encodes CDR1 SGHNT and CDR2 YYREEE (reference sequence). This CDR3 has 14 residues. CDR3 residues: CASSSDRSTGELFF. CDR3 bases: TGTGCCAGCAGCTCCGACAGGAGCACCGGGGAGCTGTTTTTT. The full variable domain, rest sourced from reference TRBV5-4 and TRBJ2-2, is ETGVTQSPTHLIKTRGQQVTLRCSSQSGHNTVSWYQQALGQGPQFIFQYYREEENGRGNFPPRFSGLQFPNYSSELNVNALELDDSALYLCASSSDRSTGELFFGEGSRLTVL.

In this sample, this clonotype turned up many times. The chain links TRBV6-2 or TRBV6-3 to TRBJ1-5; D is unclear. This CDR3 has 15 amino acids. V lost 1 base and J 7 bases, leaving 14 bases between the germline ends. The germline V gene encodes CDR1 MNHEY and CDR2 SVGEGT. The CDR3 loop reads CASSYYLGFGQPQHF. As DNA, the CDR3 is TGTGCCAGCAGTTACTATTTGGGATTTGGGCAGCCCCAGCATTTT.

A few counts support this clonotype. This sequence joins TRBV20-1 and TRBJ2-7, with 10 bases fitting TRBD2. Germline lookup yields CDR1 DFQATT and CDR2 SNEGSKA (reference sequence). The CDR3 has 16 residues. After removal of 6 bases from V and 0 bases from J, the junction contained 11 bases not matched to a gene. In DNA form, the CDR3 reads TGCAGTGCCCCCGGCGCTAGCGGGAGCAACTCCTACGAGCAGTACTTC. Translation gives CSAPGASGSNSYEQYF.

At least ten counts were recorded for this clonotype. V is TRBV14 and J is TRBJ2-1; 8 nucleotides align to TRBD1. Trimming removed 2 bases from V and 7 bases from J; junction bases left unmatched: 19. Germline lookup yields CDR1 SGHDN and CDR2 FVKESK. CDR3 length equals 19 residues. CDR3 sequence (DNA): TGTGCCAGCAGCCAATTGCCGAGAACCGGGACAGGAGGGGTGAATGAGCAGTTCTTC. This gives the protein CASSQLPRTGTGGVNEQFF.

There are many counts of this clonotype. V and J are TRBV6-5 and TRBJ1-1, with a weak D call TRBD1 (6 bases). CDR1 and CDR2 (germline): MNHEY, SVGAGI. Trimming stripped 6 bases from V and 4 bases from J, with 15 bases between. This CDR3 contains 14 residues. The CDR3 DNA reads TGTGCCAGCAGCCCCGGGGGGGCTGGCACTGAAGCTTTCTTT. This codes for CASSPGGAGTEAFF.

Turning to this clonotype: With a far larger clone one base away, a read error is the likely cause. The chain recombines TRBV6-5 with TRBJ2-7; TRBD1 aligns across 7 bases. Germline CDR1 is MNHEY and CDR2 is SVGAGI. J gave up 7 bases and V 2 bases, and 5 bases lay outside the gene matches. The CDR3 is made up of 13 amino acids. The CDR3 region is CASSYEQGYEQYF. The CDR3 DNA follows: TGTGCCAGCAGTTACGAACAGGGGTATGAGCAGTACTTC.

This clonotype was found many times. V is TRBV7-2 and J is TRBJ2-1; 12 nucleotides line up with TRBD2. Germline lookup yields CDR1 SGHTA and CDR2 FQGNSA. With V trimmed by 6 bases and J by 9 bases, 9 bases remained unmatched. There are 15 residues in the CDR3. Here the CDR3 reads CASSYTGTSGSEQFF. The CDR3 nucleotides are TGTGCCAGCAGTTATACCGGGACTAGCGGGTCTGAGCAGTTCTTC.

This clonotype was recorded at least ten times. The chain has TRBV30 and TRBJ2-1, with 7 bases aligning to TRBD1. Germline V gene lookup returns CDR1 GTSNPN and CDR2 SVGIG (reference sequence). V dropped 3 bases and J dropped 3; count of bases not matched to a gene: 8. This CDR3 is built from 15 residues. The CDR3 sequence is CAWSIGTVIYNEQFF. The CDR3 DNA reads TGTGCCTGGAGCATAGGGACAGTGATCTACAATGAGCAGTTCTTC.

This clonotype was found many times. CDR3 coding DNA: TGCAGCGTATCGGAAGGGACGGCTCAGTACTTC. Translating gives CSVSEGTAQYF. The genes are TRBV29-1 and TRBJ2-7, with D possibly being TRBD1 or TRBD2 (5 bases each). The CDR3 length is 11 residues. The V and J ends lost 6 bases and 10 bases respectively, with 16 bases between them. Germline V CDR1 and CDR2: SQVTM, ANQGSEA.

On this clonotype itself: Since a much larger clone is just one base distant, this may be a read error. The chain is built from TRBV19 and TRBJ2-1; no reliable D call. Germline values: CDR1 LNHDA, CDR2 SQIVND (reference sequence). CDR3 size: 15 residues. CDR3 region: CASSMLPLSCNEQFF. The CDR3 DNA follows: TGTGCCAGTAGTATGCTGCCCCTTTCCTGCAATGAGCAGTTCTTC.